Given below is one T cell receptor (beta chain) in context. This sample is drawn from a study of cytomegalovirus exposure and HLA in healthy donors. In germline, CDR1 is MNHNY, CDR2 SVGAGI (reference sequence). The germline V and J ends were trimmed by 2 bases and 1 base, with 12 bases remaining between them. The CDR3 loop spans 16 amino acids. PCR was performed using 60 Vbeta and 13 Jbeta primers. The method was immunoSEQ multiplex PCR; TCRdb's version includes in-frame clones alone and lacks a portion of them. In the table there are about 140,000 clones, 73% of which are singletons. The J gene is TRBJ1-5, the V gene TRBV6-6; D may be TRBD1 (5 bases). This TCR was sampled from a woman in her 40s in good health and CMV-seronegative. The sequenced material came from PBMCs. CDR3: CASSYKKGSSNQPQHF. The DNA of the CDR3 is TGTGCCAGCAGTTACAAGAAGGGGTCGAGCAATCAGCCCCAGCATTTT.